The rows below give T cell receptor beta chains drawn from one sample of a study of T cell changes during pregnancy in multiple sclerosis. The protocol was immunoSEQ multiplex PCR, while the TCRdb copy is restricted to in-frame clones and leaves out a portion. The table records over 90,000 clones, 90% of them present only once. This sample comprised peripheral blood, obtained in the second trimester of pregnancy. These receptors were collected from a female donor in good health, enrolled as a control in a pregnancy study. Both conserved end residues are part of each CDR3. D genes are given only for firm matches. Expanded clones get a size class; other rows say once, few or many, or leave the size out.

D gene: TRBD2
V gene: TRBV27
clone size: NA
J gene: TRBJ2-3
CDR3 DNA: TGTGCCAGCAGTCCGCCTAGCGGGGGGGCCAGAGATACGCAGTATTTT
CDR3 protein: CASSPPSGGARDTQYF

D gene: NA
V gene: TRBV7-2
clone size: NA
J gene: TRBJ2-1
CDR3 DNA: TGTGCCAGCAGCCCTGACGGAGTCGATGAGCAGTTCTTC
CDR3 protein: CASSPDGVDEQFF

D gene: NA
V gene: TRBV7-9
clone size: NA
J gene: TRBJ2-1
CDR3 DNA: TGTGCCAGCACCCCTGCAGGACTATACAATGAGCAGTTCTTC
CDR3 protein: CASTPAGLYNEQFF

D gene: NA
V gene: TRBV4-3
clone size: NA
J gene: TRBJ1-6
CDR3 DNA: TGCGCCAGCAGCCAAGTGGCGGGGGTGAATAATTCACCCCTCCACTTT
CDR3 protein: CASSQVAGVNNSPLHF

D gene: TRBD2
V gene: TRBV2
clone size: once
J gene: TRBJ2-1
CDR3 DNA: TGTGCCAGCAGCCCCCAGAGGGGGACTAGCGGGAGAGGGCAGTTCTTC
CDR3 protein: CASSPQRGTSGRGQFF

D gene: TRBD1
V gene: TRBV5-5
clone size: NA
J gene: TRBJ2-7
CDR3 DNA: TGTGCCAGCATCTATGCCCGGGACAGCTCCTACGAGCAGTACTTC
CDR3 protein: CASIYARDSSYEQYF

D gene: TRBD1
V gene: TRBV4-1
clone size: once
J gene: TRBJ2-3
CDR3 DNA: TGCGCCAGCAGCCAGGCGTATCTAACCCCGGGACAGGGATGGGCAGATACGCAGTATTTT
CDR3 protein: CASSQAYLTPGQGWADTQYF

D gene: NA
V gene: TRBV5-1
clone size: NA
J gene: TRBJ2-6
CDR3 DNA: TGCGCCAGCAGCTTGGGGGGGCTTAGCACTGGGGCCAACGTCCTGACTTTC
CDR3 protein: CASSLGGLSTGANVLTF

D gene: TRBD1
V gene: TRBV5-8
clone size: NA
J gene: TRBJ1-1
CDR3 DNA: TGTGCCAGCAGTCTCACAGGGGGCGTAGGCACTGAAGCTTTCTTT
CDR3 protein: CASSLTGGVGTEAFF

D gene: TRBD1
V gene: TRBV9
clone size: NA
J gene: TRBJ2-1
CDR3 DNA: TGTGCCAGCAGCGTAGCTAGGACAGGGGGGAATGAGCAGTTCTTC
CDR3 protein: CASSVARTGGNEQFF

D gene: NA
V gene: TRBV7-2
clone size: NA
J gene: TRBJ1-1
CDR3 DNA: TGTGCCAGCAGCCCAGTGATCACTGAAGCTTTCTTT
CDR3 protein: CASSPVITEAFF

D gene: TRBD2
V gene: TRBV5-1
clone size: NA
J gene: TRBJ2-1
CDR3 DNA: TGCGCCAGCAGCACCCGACTAGCGGGGGGGCGGAATGAGCAGTTCTTC
CDR3 protein: CASSTRLAGGRNEQFF

D gene: NA
V gene: TRBV7-2
clone size: NA
J gene: TRBJ1-2
CDR3 DNA: TGTGCCAGCAGCTTAGGGGGCGGGGTCTTAGCCCCTTCGCAGGGCTACACCTTC
CDR3 protein: CASSLGGGVLAPSQGYTF

D gene: TRBD2
V gene: TRBV9
clone size: NA
J gene: TRBJ2-1
CDR3 DNA: TGTGCCAGCAGCGTTTTTGAACGGGGGGGCGGGAATGAGCAGTTCTTC
CDR3 protein: CASSVFERGGGNEQFF

D gene: NA
V gene: TRBV6-6
clone size: NA
J gene: TRBJ1-5
CDR3 DNA: TGTGCCAGCAGTTACGGGGGGAGTCAGCCCCAGCATTTT
CDR3 protein: CASSYGGSQPQHF

D gene: NA
V gene: TRBV27
clone size: NA
J gene: TRBJ1-1
CDR3 DNA: TGTGCCAGCAGTTTTAGACTACGGGGGGCGAACACTGAAGCTTTCTTT
CDR3 protein: CASSFRLRGANTEAFF

D gene: TRBD1
V gene: TRBV4-1
clone size: NA
J gene: TRBJ2-7
CDR3 DNA: TGCGCCAGCAGCCCAGGGACAGGGTTAGACTACGAGCAGTACTTC
CDR3 protein: CASSPGTGLDYEQYF

D gene: NA
V gene: TRBV27
clone size: NA
J gene: TRBJ1-1
CDR3 DNA: TGTGCCAGCAGTCAACAGGGTAGGGCAACTGAAGCTTTCTTT
CDR3 protein: CASSQQGRATEAFF

D gene: TRBD1
V gene: TRBV7-9
clone size: once
J gene: TRBJ1-1
CDR3 DNA: TGTGCCAGCAGCGCCCGAAACAGGGGGAGCACTGAAGCTTTCTTT
CDR3 protein: CASSARNRGSTEAFF

D gene: TRBD1
V gene: TRBV5-4
clone size: NA
J gene: TRBJ1-1
CDR3 DNA: TGTGCCAGCAGCTTGCCGGGGACAGGCGCCACTGAAGCTTTCTTT
CDR3 protein: CASSLPGTGATEAFF

D gene: TRBD2
V gene: TRBV19
clone size: NA
J gene: TRBJ2-7
CDR3 DNA: TGTGCCAGTAGCCCGGGGGGGGCGCAGAACGAGCAGTACTTC
CDR3 protein: CASSPGGAQNEQYF

D gene: TRBD1
V gene: TRBV28
clone size: few
J gene: TRBJ2-1
CDR3 DNA: TGTGCCAGCATAAGGACAGGGGGTATGTTCCCATACAATGAGCAGTTCTTC
CDR3 protein: CASIRTGGMFPYNEQFF

D gene: NA
V gene: TRBV7-9
clone size: once
J gene: TRBJ1-2
CDR3 DNA: TGTGCCAGCAGCTTCGACGGGAACTATGGCTACACCTTC
CDR3 protein: CASSFDGNYGYTF

D gene: TRBD1
V gene: TRBV19
clone size: NA
J gene: TRBJ1-5
CDR3 DNA: TGTGCCAGTAGTGACCAGGGGGCGAGGCAGCCCCAGCATTTT
CDR3 protein: CASSDQGARQPQHF

D gene: NA
V gene: TRBV5-5
clone size: NA
J gene: TRBJ2-2
CDR3 DNA: TGTGCCAGCAGCTTGAATAGGCAGGGCACCGGGGAGCTGTTTTTT
CDR3 protein: CASSLNRQGTGELFF

D gene: NA
V gene: TRBV19
clone size: NA
J gene: TRBJ1-1
CDR3 DNA: TGTGCCAGTAGGTTCTTTGAGGGCACTGAAGCTTTCTTT
CDR3 protein: CASRFFEGTEAFF

D gene: TRBD2
V gene: TRBV6-6
clone size: NA
J gene: TRBJ2-7
CDR3 DNA: TGTGCCAGCAGGGGGCCCCGGGACTATATGTACGAGCAGTACTTC
CDR3 protein: CASRGPRDYMYEQYF

D gene: TRBD1
V gene: TRBV2
clone size: NA
J gene: TRBJ2-1
CDR3 DNA: TGTGCCAGCGGGGACAGATCGTATGTCGGTGAGCAGTTCTTC
CDR3 protein: CASGDRSYVGEQFF

D gene: TRBD2
V gene: TRBV6-1
clone size: NA
J gene: TRBJ2-1
CDR3 DNA: TGTGCCAGCAGCTCTAGCGGGAGGGGGAATGAGCAGTTCTTC
CDR3 protein: CASSSSGRGNEQFF

D gene: TRBD1
V gene: TRBV19
clone size: NA
J gene: TRBJ1-5
CDR3 DNA: TGTGCCAGTAGTCCCCTGACAGGGACCCCTCAGCCCCAGCATTTT
CDR3 protein: CASSPLTGTPQPQHF

D gene: NA
V gene: TRBV10-2
clone size: NA
J gene: TRBJ2-5
CDR3 DNA: TGCGCCAGCAGCGAGAGGCGGCCCGAAGAGACCCAGTACTTC
CDR3 protein: CASSERRPEETQYF

D gene: TRBD2
V gene: TRBV25-1
clone size: NA
J gene: TRBJ2-2
CDR3 DNA: TGTGCCAGCAGTGAGCCCAGGGAGGGTAACACCGGGGAGCTGTTTTTT
CDR3 protein: CASSEPREGNTGELFF

D gene: NA
V gene: TRBV5-6
clone size: NA
J gene: TRBJ2-1
CDR3 DNA: TGTGCCAGCAGAGCCGGGATATCCTACAATGAGCAGTTCTTC
CDR3 protein: CASRAGISYNEQFF

D gene: NA
V gene: TRBV6-5
clone size: NA
J gene: TRBJ1-1
CDR3 DNA: TGTGCCAGCAGTTACTCTTCGGGTAATCCTGAAGCTTTCTTT
CDR3 protein: CASSYSSGNPEAFF

D gene: NA
V gene: TRBV28
clone size: NA
J gene: TRBJ1-4
CDR3 DNA: TGTGCCAGCAGTTTACCCCTGAATGAAAAACTGTTTTTT
CDR3 protein: CASSLPLNEKLFF

D gene: NA
V gene: TRBV19
clone size: NA
J gene: TRBJ2-2
CDR3 DNA: TGTGCCAGTAGTCCACAGGGTTACACCGGGGAGCTGTTTTTT
CDR3 protein: CASSPQGYTGELFF

D gene: TRBD1
V gene: TRBV9
clone size: once
J gene: TRBJ1-1
CDR3 DNA: TGTGCCAGCAGCCCCCAAACAGGGGTCTCCCTGAACACTGAAGCTTTCTTT
CDR3 protein: CASSPQTGVSLNTEAFF

D gene: TRBD1
V gene: TRBV27
clone size: NA
J gene: TRBJ2-7
CDR3 DNA: TGTGCCAGCAGTTTATTGTCCCGGACAGGGACCTACGAGCAGTACTTC
CDR3 protein: CASSLLSRTGTYEQYF

D gene: NA
V gene: TRBV7-9
clone size: NA
J gene: TRBJ1-1
CDR3 DNA: TGTGCCAGCACCTCGCCTTACGGGTACACTGAAGCTTTCTTT
CDR3 protein: CASTSPYGYTEAFF

D gene: NA
V gene: TRBV7-2
clone size: NA
J gene: TRBJ2-2
CDR3 DNA: TGTGCCAGCAGCTTAGGAGGAGTCACCGGGGAGCTGTTTTTT
CDR3 protein: CASSLGGVTGELFF

D gene: NA
V gene: TRBV12-5
clone size: NA
J gene: TRBJ1-6
CDR3 DNA: TGTGCTAGTGGTTTAGAGAGCTCCTATAATTCACCCCTCCACTTT
CDR3 protein: CASGLESSYNSPLHF

D gene: TRBD1
V gene: TRBV30
clone size: NA
J gene: TRBJ2-3
CDR3 DNA: TGTGCCTGTCCGGACAGGGGAGCGGCAGATACGCAGTATTTT
CDR3 protein: CACPDRGAADTQYF

D gene: TRBD2
V gene: TRBV4-2
clone size: once
J gene: TRBJ2-4
CDR3 DNA: TGTGCCAGCAGCCAAGACCCCGTGGGACTAGCGGGGTTGAACATTCAGTACTTC
CDR3 protein: CASSQDPVGLAGLNIQYF

D gene: TRBD1
V gene: TRBV5-8
clone size: once
J gene: TRBJ1-4
CDR3 DNA: TGTGCCAGCAGCTCCCGACAGGGTGGCGAAAAACTGTTTTTT
CDR3 protein: CASSSRQGGEKLFF

D gene: NA
V gene: TRBV19
clone size: NA
J gene: TRBJ2-7
CDR3 DNA: TGTGCCAGTACCGGGGGTCGCGGGCAGTACTTC
CDR3 protein: CASTGGRGQYF

D gene: NA
V gene: TRBV29-1
clone size: NA
J gene: TRBJ1-5
CDR3 DNA: TGCAGCGTTGTTAAGGGAGCCAATCAGCCCCAGCATTTT
CDR3 protein: CSVVKGANQPQHF

D gene: NA
V gene: TRBV29-1
clone size: NA
J gene: TRBJ1-1
CDR3 DNA: TGCAGCGTGCGATTTTCCTCGGGGACTGAAGCTTTCTTT
CDR3 protein: CSVRFSSGTEAFF

D gene: TRBD1
V gene: TRBV5-4
clone size: NA
J gene: TRBJ2-2
CDR3 DNA: TGTGCCAGCAGCTCGACGGACAGGGGCACCGGGGAGCTGTTTTTT
CDR3 protein: CASSSTDRGTGELFF

D gene: TRBD2
V gene: TRBV4-2
clone size: NA
J gene: TRBJ2-5
CDR3 DNA: TGTGCCAGCAGCCAACCGGGACTAGCGAGAGAGACCCAGTACTTC
CDR3 protein: CASSQPGLARETQYF

D gene: NA
V gene: TRBV5-1
clone size: once
J gene: TRBJ1-2
CDR3 DNA: TGCGCCAGCAGCTTTGAGAGCGGCCCCTATGGCTACACCTTC
CDR3 protein: CASSFESGPYGYTF

D gene: TRBD1
V gene: TRBV11-2
clone size: NA
J gene: TRBJ1-1
CDR3 DNA: TGTGCCAGCAGCTTAACAGGGGTAGAGGCTGAAGCTTTCTTT
CDR3 protein: CASSLTGVEAEAFF

D gene: TRBD1
V gene: TRBV14
clone size: NA
J gene: TRBJ2-1
CDR3 DNA: TGTGCCAGCAGCCAATTGGCGCAGGGGGAAGATGAGCAGTTCTTC
CDR3 protein: CASSQLAQGEDEQFF

D gene: TRBD1
V gene: TRBV5-6
clone size: once
J gene: TRBJ2-7
CDR3 DNA: TGTGCCAGCGGCCGGACAGGGTTGAGTTACGAGCAGTACTTC
CDR3 protein: CASGRTGLSYEQYF

D gene: TRBD1
V gene: TRBV7-7
clone size: NA
J gene: TRBJ2-5
CDR3 DNA: TGTGCCAGCAGCCTCGGGACAGCTTCTTGGGAGACCCAGTACTTC
CDR3 protein: CASSLGTASWETQYF

D gene: NA
V gene: TRBV30
clone size: few
J gene: TRBJ1-2
CDR3 DNA: TGTGCCTGGAACAGGGTACAGGGCTTTGGCTACACCTTC
CDR3 protein: CAWNRVQGFGYTF

D gene: TRBD1
V gene: TRBV2
clone size: NA
J gene: TRBJ1-3
CDR3 DNA: TGTGCCAGCAGCTGGACAGGTGCTGGAAACACCATATATTTT
CDR3 protein: CASSWTGAGNTIYF

D gene: NA
V gene: TRBV28
clone size: few
J gene: TRBJ2-7
CDR3 DNA: TGTGCCAGCAACAGGGAGGGGTGGGCCTACGAGCAGTACTTC
CDR3 protein: CASNREGWAYEQYF

D gene: NA
V gene: TRBV5-6
clone size: NA
J gene: TRBJ1-3
CDR3 DNA: TGTGCCAGCAGCCCCGGCTCAGGGTGGAACACCATATATTTT
CDR3 protein: CASSPGSGWNTIYF

D gene: NA
V gene: TRBV28
clone size: NA
J gene: TRBJ1-1
CDR3 DNA: TGTGCCAGCAGGAGGACAGCGAACACTGAAGCTTTCTTT
CDR3 protein: CASRRTANTEAFF

D gene: TRBD1
V gene: TRBV27
clone size: NA
J gene: TRBJ2-1
CDR3 DNA: TGTGCCAGCAGTTTATCCGTTCTCAGGACAGGGGGGAAACACAATGAGCAGTTCTTC
CDR3 protein: CASSLSVLRTGGKHNEQFF